This record looks at one TCR beta chain sequence and its context. Antigen: not known. The entry originates in a study of cytomegalovirus exposure and HLA in healthy donors. The CDR3 has 14 residues. Germline CDR1 SGHRS, CDR2 YFSETQ. Trimming removed 3 bases from V and 1 base from J, with 10 bases in between. A multiplex PCR was run with 60 Vbeta primers and 13 Jbeta primers. TCRdb's table, derived via immunoSEQ multiplex PCR, lists solely in-frame clones and lacks some. The repertoire table contains approximately 190,000 clones. Study-level findings and limits: Association of a missense DCLRE1C variant with TCR beta V- and J-gene trimming was reported in a later analysis.

Sequencing was carried out using PBMCs. This rearrangement joins TRBV5-1 to TRBJ1-1; D remains ambiguous. This sequence was found in a boy younger than 18 in good health and CMV-seronegative. The CDR3 loop reads CASSSQRRNTEAFF. DNA for the CDR3: TGCGCCAGCAGCTCTCAGAGGCGGAACACTGAAGCTTTCTTT.